A selection of T cell receptor beta chains follows, all from one sample in a study of T-cell reconstitution after alpha-beta-depleted transplantation in children. Each CDR3 protein is one row after TCRdb ran MiXCR on the PCR reads. The sample consists of around 300,000 distinct CDR3 sequences, roughly 10% of them appearing once. This material consisted of peripheral blood, taken 180 days after TCRalphabeta/CD19-depleted stem cell transplant. These receptors were collected from a male patient between 2 and 15 years old who had a stem cell transplant for chronic granulomatous disease, so the T cells may come from the graft donor. The CDR3 runs from the conserved cysteine through the conserved F or W. D genes are given only for firm matches. Only part of the rows carry a size: once, few, many, or a class if the clone is expanded.

CDR3 DNA: TGTGCCAGCAGCTTAGAGATTACGGGAGATACGCAGTATTTT
CDR3 protein: CASSLEITGDTQYF
J gene: TRBJ2-3
D gene: NA
clone size: NA
V gene: TRBV11-2

CDR3 DNA: TGTGCCACCAGGTCGACTAGCGGACTTTACAATGAGCAGTTCTTC
CDR3 protein: CATRSTSGLYNEQFF
J gene: TRBJ2-1
D gene: TRBD2
clone size: NA
V gene: TRBV24-1

CDR3 DNA: TGTGCCAGCAGTTTCAACAGGACCCGGTTAGGGGACACCGGGGAGCTGTTTTTT
CDR3 protein: CASSFNRTRLGDTGELFF
J gene: TRBJ2-2
D gene: NA
clone size: NA
V gene: TRBV27

CDR3 DNA: TGTGCCAGCTCACCCCCGGGGGTCGGTCGAACCGGGGAGCTGTTTTTT
CDR3 protein: CASSPPGVGRTGELFF
J gene: TRBJ2-2
D gene: NA
clone size: many
V gene: TRBV18

CDR3 DNA: TGCAGTGCTAGCCTGGGGTCGGGGGGCGATCAGCCCCAGCATTTT
CDR3 protein: CSASLGSGGDQPQHF
J gene: TRBJ1-5
D gene: NA
clone size: many
V gene: TRBV20-1

CDR3 DNA: TGTGCCAGCAGCTTGGCCCAGGGGGCGGTCACTGAAGCTTTCTTT
CDR3 protein: CASSLAQGAVTEAFF
J gene: TRBJ1-1
D gene: TRBD1
clone size: NA
V gene: TRBV5-4

CDR3 DNA: TGTGCCAGCAGCCATCGCTCAGGAGCAGCGACCAATGAGCAGTTCTTC
CDR3 protein: CASSHRSGAATNEQFF
J gene: TRBJ2-1
D gene: NA
clone size: many
V gene: TRBV7-6

CDR3 DNA: TGTGCCAGCAGCTTAAGGGTGCGACCTCCAGGGTACGAGCAGTACTTC
CDR3 protein: CASSLRVRPPGYEQYF
J gene: TRBJ2-7
D gene: NA
clone size: many
V gene: TRBV7-8

CDR3 DNA: TGTGCCTGGACAGGCGGGATTAGCACAGATACGCAGTATTTT
CDR3 protein: CAWTGGISTDTQYF
J gene: TRBJ2-3
D gene: NA
clone size: NA
V gene: TRBV30

CDR3 DNA: TGTGCCACCAGTGCTCGAAACTGGAACACCGGGGAGCTGTTTTTT
CDR3 protein: CATSARNWNTGELFF
J gene: TRBJ2-2
D gene: NA
clone size: many
V gene: TRBV24-1

CDR3 DNA: TGTGCCAGCGGGCAAACCGGGACGGCTGGCGTCACCGGGGAGCTGTTTTTT
CDR3 protein: CASGQTGTAGVTGELFF
J gene: TRBJ2-2
D gene: NA
clone size: few
V gene: TRBV2

CDR3 DNA: TGCAGCGTCGCCGATACAGTCAGCATTCAGTACTTC
CDR3 protein: CSVADTVSIQYF
J gene: TRBJ2-4
D gene: NA
clone size: many
V gene: TRBV29-1

CDR3 DNA: TGTGCCAGCAGCAAGCGGGAGGCCGGTAATGAGCAGTTCTTC
CDR3 protein: CASSKREAGNEQFF
J gene: TRBJ2-1
D gene: TRBD2
clone size: many
V gene: TRBV7-8

CDR3 DNA: TGTGCCAGCAGCTTAGGGACTAGCTACCAAGAGACCCAGTACTTC
CDR3 protein: CASSLGTSYQETQYF
J gene: TRBJ2-5
D gene: TRBD2
clone size: many
V gene: TRBV11-2

CDR3 DNA: TGTGCCAGCTCACCCGGCCCTGGGGGTAGCTCCTACGAGCAGTACTTC
CDR3 protein: CASSPGPGGSSYEQYF
J gene: TRBJ2-7
D gene: NA
clone size: many
V gene: TRBV18

CDR3 DNA: TGTGCCAGCAGTTTACAGGGGGGAAAGCAGTACTTC
CDR3 protein: CASSLQGGKQYF
J gene: TRBJ2-7
D gene: TRBD1
clone size: NA
V gene: TRBV7-9

CDR3 DNA: TGTGCCAGCAGCTTGGCTCGACTGCGCTACAATGAGCAGTTCTTC
CDR3 protein: CASSLARLRYNEQFF
J gene: TRBJ2-1
D gene: NA
clone size: many
V gene: TRBV5-5

CDR3 DNA: TGCAGCGTTTCCAGGGGAGTGGAGACCCAGTACTTC
CDR3 protein: CSVSRGVETQYF
J gene: TRBJ2-5
D gene: NA
clone size: many
V gene: TRBV29-1

CDR3 DNA: TGTGCCAGCAGCCCCCGGGACAGGCCAACCTACGAGCAGTACTTC
CDR3 protein: CASSPRDRPTYEQYF
J gene: TRBJ2-7
D gene: TRBD1
clone size: many
V gene: TRBV11-2

CDR3 DNA: TGTGCCAGCACCTCCTATACAGGGGCCGGGGAGCTGTTTTTT
CDR3 protein: CASTSYTGAGELFF
J gene: TRBJ2-2
D gene: TRBD1
clone size: many
V gene: TRBV12-3/TRBV12-4

CDR3 DNA: TGTGCCAGCAGCCCCACCATAGAAGCCACCAATGAGCAGTTCTTC
CDR3 protein: CASSPTIEATNEQFF
J gene: TRBJ2-1
D gene: NA
clone size: many
V gene: TRBV11-2